The 5 T cell receptor beta chains in this list originate from one sample, sequenced in a study of cytomegalovirus exposure and HLA in healthy donors. The study ran its PCR with 60 Vbeta and 13 Jbeta primers. Generated by immunoSEQ multiplex PCR, the TCRdb table keeps only in-frame clones and is missing some. The data show about 150,000 clones, roughly 79% seen once. The sequenced sample was PBMCs. The receptors were sampled from a man between 18 and 29 years old in good health and CMV-seronegative.

The genes are TRBV13 and TRBJ2-7; 7 bases fit TRBD2. Germline V lookup: CDR1 PRHDT, CDR2 FYEKMQ (reference sequence). The CDR3 runs to 15 residues. After removal of 3 bases from V and 5 bases from J, the junction contained 10 bases not matched to a gene. CDR3 sequence (DNA): TGTGCCAGCAGCTTTTACAAGCAGGGACTAAACGAGCAGTACTTC. Translating gives CASSFYKQGLNEQYF.

The chain recombines TRBV25-1 with TRBJ2-1; 7 nucleotides line up with TRBD1. This CDR3 has 16 amino acids. The junction had 9 bases not matched to a gene; V was cut back by 2 bases and J by 5 bases. CDR1 MGHDK and CDR2 SYGVNS come from the germline V gene. The chain's CDR3 is CASSEEVQGYNNEQFF. CDR3 DNA sequence: TGTGCCAGCAGTGAAGAAGTACAGGGGTACAACAATGAGCAGTTCTTC.

This rearrangement joins TRBV6-1 to TRBJ1-5; D remains unclear. From germline, CDR1 is MNHNS and CDR2 SASEGT. With 4 bases removed from V and 5 bases from J, the gap between germline ends came to 9 bases. This CDR3 is built from 13 residues. CDR3 amino acids: CASSVSEHQPQHF. CDR3 nucleotide sequence: TGTGCCAGCAGTGTGTCGGAGCATCAGCCCCAGCATTTT.

This clone was found a few times. V gene TRBV11-2 combines with J gene TRBJ2-2, with 7 nucleotides matching TRBD2. V lost 3 bases and J lost 0; bases outside the gene matches: 7. CDR3 length: 17 residues. The germline V gene encodes CDR1 SGHAT and CDR2 FQNNGV. CDR3 residues: CASSFSVGGSNTGELFF. The CDR3 DNA sequence: TGTGCCAGCAGCTTCTCGGTCGGGGGGTCGAACACCGGGGAGCTGTTTTTT.

This chain uses TRBV2 with TRBJ2-1, with 11 bases fitting TRBD2. The germline V gene has CDR1 SNHLY and CDR2 FYNNEI. CDR3 length equals 18 residues. V was pared by 0 bases and J by 4 bases, with 8 bases of the junction left unmatched. The CDR3 coding sequence is TGTGCCAGCAGTGAAGCTGAAGCTAGCGGGGGGCTATACAATGAGCAGTTCTTC. This encodes CASSEAEASGGLYNEQFF.